This TCR beta chain originates from a study of T cells after yellow fever vaccination. Broader study findings: In FACS-sorted repertoires, abundant clonotypes from the bulk population could appear as contaminants. Among all clonotypes, a small share was observed in both CD4 and CD8 compartments. Most primary-vaccination clones reappeared after the booster (about 96% CD4, roughly 88% CD8).

Germline V lookup: CDR1 SGHTA, CDR2 FQGTGA. The CDR3 sequence is 17 residues long. V was trimmed by 5 bases and J by 0 bases, leaving 17 bases between them. A word on this clonotype: The antigen is undetermined.

UMIs and a universal primer site were added when TCR cDNA was made by 5'RACE template switching. TCRdb processed the 5' RACE reads anew with MiXCR; each CDR3 protein has one entry. Among 450,000 to 650,000 distinct CDR3 sequences, 20% to 25% were seen once, and the ten largest hold about 16%. V usage is TRBV7-3 and J usage is TRBJ2-4, with D unclear. The sample was PBMCs, taken roughly 23 days after the first yellow fever vaccination. The TCR originated in a man between 18 and 35 years old who received the YFV17D yellow fever vaccine. The CDR3 DNA is TGTGCCAGCAGCCCGGGTCCGGGCGAGCTAGCCAAAAACATTCAGTACTTC. It codes for CASSPGPGELAKNIQYF.